Listed here are 17 T cell receptor beta chains from one sample, sequenced in a study of T-cell memory formation after mild COVID-19 (dated by TCRdb to about 2021). The library was made by 5' RACE. TCRdb lists the instrument as Illumina NovaSeq 6000. TCRdb cleaned the public reads at Q25 with fastp, built clones with MiXCR and kept in-frame beta chains. CDR3 protein sequences are deduplicated, and each keeps its most common genes and DNA. Present in this sample are around 420,000 distinct CDR3 sequences, about 24% of which were seen just once. The ten most abundant clones make up about 10% of the sample. The sequenced sample consisted of PBMCs or a T cell subset sorted from them (not recorded which). These receptors came from an adult woman who had mild COVID-19 (a few samples of this study predate the infection). The sample titles of this study are shuffled in the database, so cell type and time point are left out; the donor was told from shared clones.

Worth noting for this clonotype: A read error may explain this, as a much larger clone is one base away. This rearrangement joins TRBV4-2 to TRBJ1-2, with D unresolved. V lost 1 base and J 4 bases, leaving 1 base between the germline ends. Germline-derived CDR1 and CDR2 are LGHNA and YNFKEQ. The CDR3 has 11 residues. This chain's CDR3 is CASSQAYGYTF. As DNA, the CDR3 is TGTGCCAGCAGCCAAGCCTATGGCTACACCTTC.

This chain connects TRBV20-1 to TRBJ2-1; D is perhaps TRBD1 (5 bases). V gave up 6 bases and J gave up 7 bases, with 22 bases separating them. Germline V gene sequence: CDR1 DFQATT, CDR2 SNEGSKA (reference sequence). The CDR3 loop spans 15 amino acids. CDR3 DNA: TGCAGTGCCCAACCGCGTTCGTACAGGCCTAATGAGCAGTTCTTC. Its protein is CSAQPRSYRPNEQFF.

The chain joins TRBV9 to TRBJ2-7; 9 bases fit TRBD1. The CDR3 extends over 15 amino acids. Germline CDR1 reads SGDLS; CDR2 reads YYNGEE. V lost 5 bases to trimming and J lost 7 bases; unmatched junction nucleotides: 13. CDR3 sequence reads: CASSRGQGEAWEQYF. As DNA, the CDR3 is TGTGCCAGCAGTCGGGGACAGGGAGAGGCCTGGGAGCAGTACTTC.

The genes are TRBV20-1 and TRBJ1-5, with TRBD1 matching 9 bases. V dropped 2 bases and J dropped 7; count of bases not matched to a gene: 3. The CDR3 sequence is 13 residues long. The germline CDR1 and CDR2 sequences are DFQATT and SNEGSKA (reference sequence). CDR3 in DNA: TGCAGTGCTAGACGGGACAGGGACCAGCCCCAGCATTTT. This gives the protein CSARRDRDQPQHF.

The rearrangement joins TRBV5-4 to TRBJ1-2, with a weak D call TRBD1 (5 bases). Trimming removed 0 bases at V and 1 base at J, with 13 bases between. Per the germline V gene, CDR1 is SGHNT and CDR2 is YYREEE (reference sequence). The CDR3 spans 16 residues. CDR3 DNA sequence: TGTGCCAGCAGCTTGGGGCACGGGGGTCGTAACTATGGCTACACCTTC. Its protein product is CASSLGHGGRNYGYTF.

This clonotype was seen a few times. V usage is TRBV6-1 and J usage is TRBJ2-3, with 14 nucleotides matching TRBD2. The V and J ends lost 7 bases and 4 bases, in that order; junction bases with no gene match: 13. The CDR3 has 18 amino acids. In germline, CDR1 is MNHNS, CDR2 SASEGT. The CDR3: CASKYSGTSGRGADTQYF. DNA of the CDR3: TGTGCCAGCAAGTATTCCGGGACTAGCGGGAGAGGTGCAGATACGCAGTATTTT.

The chain links TRBV7-6 to TRBJ2-1, with D maybe TRBD1 (6 bases). CDR3 length equals 15 residues. V was clipped by 1 base and J by 9 bases, with 16 bases between them. The germline V gene encodes CDR1 SGHVS and CDR2 FNYEAQ. CDR3 nucleotides: TGTGCCAGCAGCTTAGGTCAGGGGTATAGCGCTGAGCAGTTCTTC. Residues: CASSLGQGYSAEQFF.

This clonotype showed up just a few times. The V gene is TRBV3-1, the J gene TRBJ2-7; either TRBD1 or TRBD2 may supply D (5 bases each). This CDR3 comprises 12 residues. CDR1 is LGHDT and CDR2 is YNNKEL in the germline V gene (reference sequence). With 1 base removed from V and 7 bases from J, the gap between germline ends came to 8 bases. The CDR3 coding sequence is TGTGCCAGCAGCCAAGTTGGGGGAGAGCAGTACTTC. Amino acid sequence: CASSQVGGEQYF.

The gene calls are TRBV2 and TRBJ2-1, with D unclear. V lost 8 bases and J lost 10, with 24 bases in between. Germline V gene sequence: CDR1 SNHLY, CDR2 FYNNEI. CDR3 size: 15 residues. CDR3 region: CASFKEALIPPEQFF. CDR3 nucleotides: TGTGCCAGCTTTAAGGAAGCATTGATACCACCGGAGCAGTTCTTC.

The chain employs TRBV15 and TRBJ1-2; D gene ambiguous. The CDR3 has 12 amino acids. Trimming cost V 1 base and J 8 bases, with 8 bases left between them. Germline lookup yields CDR1 LNHNV and CDR2 YYDKDF (reference sequence). DNA for the CDR3: TGTGCCACCAGCAGAGGTTTCCGGGGCTACACCTTC. As protein: CATSRGFRGYTF.

The DNA of the CDR3 is TGTGCCAGCAGGAGACTAGCGGGCTCTTCCTCGAGCTACTTC. Residues: CASRRLAGSSSSYF. The chain is built from TRBV6-5 and TRBJ2-7; 10 bases are shared with TRBD2. Germline CDR1 MNHEY, CDR2 SVGAGI. The J segment lost 13 bases and the V segment lost 6 bases, leaving 15 bases of the junction unmatched. CDR3 length equals 14 residues.

The sample holds a few counts of this clonotype. The rearrangement uses TRBV3-1 and TRBJ2-1, with D perhaps matching TRBD1 (6 bases). CDR1 is LGHDT and CDR2 is YNNKEL in the germline V gene (reference sequence). The CDR3 covers 14 residues. The germline V and J ends were trimmed by 0 bases and 4 bases, with 7 bases remaining between them. This chain's CDR3 is CASSQDQGYNEQFF. As DNA, the CDR3 is TGTGCCAGCAGCCAAGATCAGGGGTACAATGAGCAGTTCTTC.

There are a few counts of this clonotype. V is TRBV7-9 and J is TRBJ1-5, with no clear D. Trimming cost V 3 bases and J 7 bases, with 13 bases left between them. CDR1 SEHNR and CDR2 FQNEAQ come from the germline V gene (reference sequence). The CDR3 has 14 residues. The CDR3: CASSFQDSGQPQHF. DNA for the CDR3: TGTGCCAGCAGCTTTCAGGATTCCGGACAGCCCCAGCATTTT.

This clonotype was counted between two and nine times. The chain joins TRBV12-3 or TRBV12-4 to TRBJ1-1; 11 positions agree with TRBD1. The J segment lost 4 bases and the V segment lost 7 bases, leaving 5 bases of the junction unmatched. The CDR3 is 14 residues long. The CDR3 DNA sequence: TGTGCCAGCACCGCTGGACAGGGGGCCACTGAAGCTTTCTTT. It specifies CASTAGQGATEAFF.

The rearrangement joins TRBV5-1 to TRBJ2-1; 10 bases match TRBD2. Germline V CDR1 and CDR2: SGHRS, YFSETQ. The CDR3 runs to 15 residues. V gave up 0 bases and J gave up 7 bases; unmatched junction bases: 4. The CDR3 here is CASSLVAGGSNEQFF. CDR3 coding DNA: TGCGCCAGCAGCTTGGTAGCGGGGGGAAGTAATGAGCAGTTCTTC. Looking up the rest from reference TRBV5-1 and TRBJ2-1 gives the full variable domain: KAGVTQTPRYLIKTRGQQVTLSCSPISGHRSVSWYQQTPGQGLQFLFEYFSETQRNKGNFPGRFSGRQFSNSRSEMNVSTLELGDSALYLCASSLVAGGSNEQFFGPGTRLTVL.

The sample holds one count of this clonotype. This sequence joins TRBV20-1 and TRBJ2-6, with D perhaps TRBD1 (6 bases). V shed 0 bases and J shed 11 bases, with 17 bases lying between them. The CDR3 sequence is 15 residues long. CDR1 is DFQATT, CDR2 SNEGSKA, per germline (reference sequence). The CDR3 nucleotides read TGCAGTGCTAGAGATTTCGCAGGGGCCCTTGACGTCCTGACTTTC. It codes for CSARDFAGALDVLTF.

The chain uses TRBV3-1 and TRBJ2-3, with D perhaps assigned TRBD1 or TRBD2 (5 bases each). The CDR3 consists of 16 residues. Germline CDR1 and CDR2: LGHDT and YNNKEL (reference sequence). Between the trimmed V and J ends, which lost 4 bases and 2 bases, there was a span of 16 bases. For the CDR3, the DNA is TGTGCCAGCAGCCCCGCTCGGGGCCTTCACACAGATACGCAGTATTTT. It yields the protein CASSPARGLHTDTQYF.